This T cell receptor (beta chain) emerged from a study of blood T cell repertoires in COVID-19. Study summary: Acute-phase and convalescent COVID-19 samples originated in the United States, Italy and Spain. Nucleic acid was either cDNA or gDNA, and it came from T cells, B-cell-depleted T cells, or PBMCs.

Germline assignment: CDR1 MRHNA and CDR2 SNTAGT. The CDR3 length is 15 residues. Trimming removed 0 bases at V and 5 bases at J, with 14 bases between. Original data processing: Nucleated cell counts were estimated from reference gene primer amplification. Assay used: immunoSEQ multiplex PCR; TCRdb lists only in-frame clones, some missing. The DNA gave D and trimming, while V, J and clone size come from that table. This table holds around 140,000 clones, roughly 88% found once. The clonotype was recovered from a man between 65 and 80 years old with active COVID-19. This sequence joins TRBV6-4 and TRBJ2-7, with TRBD2 as a possible D gene (6 bases). Sequencing was performed on peripheral blood. The CDR3 DNA is TGTGCCAGCAGTGACTCGATGGGGGGAGCCCACGAGCAGTACTTC. The encoded protein is CASSDSMGGAHEQYF.